This T cell receptor (beta chain) was recovered during a study of CD8+CD57+ T cells in acquired aplastic anemia. Profiling that covered TCR beta VDJ and CDR3 relied on genomic DNA as its template. TCRdb redid the calling of the reads with MiXCR, one entry per CDR3 protein. The table includes approximately 470,000 distinct CDR3 sequences, roughly a third detected once. Germline V gene lookup returns CDR1 SGHAT and CDR2 FQNNGV. This CDR3 has 14 residues. V shed 1 base, J shed 9 bases, and the junction held 3 bases outside the gene matches. Patients picked for sequencing had shown CD8+CD57+ cell expansion detected by flow cytometry.

Source material: sorted CD4+, CD8+, or CD8+CD57+ T cells (not recorded which) from PBMCs. The chain combines TRBV11-2 with TRBJ2-1, with TRBD2 matching 10 bases. This clonotype was obtained from a human donor with aplastic anemia. The CDR3 DNA follows: TGTGCCAGCAGCTTAGTGGGGACTAGCGCTGAGCAGTTCTTC. Translating it yields CASSLVGTSAEQFF.